The present entry profiles one TCR beta chain with its context. What it recognizes is unknown. This sample was taken from a study of blood T cells in healthy people across ages. Findings and caveats of the study: A strong correlation was seen between TCR beta diversity and naive T cell percentage.

Primers used in a second PCR of roughly 7 to 12 cycles were a sample-barcoded 5' primer and a J-beta primer mix. MiXCR, run by TCRdb on the 5' RACE reads, gives a single entry per CDR3 protein. The sample has 700,000 or so distinct CDR3 sequences; 22% are singletons. V lost 8 bases to trimming and J lost 3 bases; unmatched junction nucleotides: 5. The germline V gene encodes CDR1 ENHRY and CDR2 SYGVKD. This CDR3 spans 13 amino acids. The sample taken for sequencing was blood. The source is a man aged 70-80 years in good health. V usage is TRBV10-3 and J usage is TRBJ2-3, with 7 bases aligning to TRBD2. As DNA, the CDR3 is TGTGCCATCGCGGCTAGCGGTACAGATACGCAGTATTTT. Its translation: CAIAASGTDTQYF.